This TCR beta chain is drawn from a study of OX40 agonist ivuxolimab in advanced cancers. Libraries were prepared by immunoSEQ multiplex PCR; TCRdb keeps only in-frame clonotypes and omits some of them. The sample lists tens of thousands of clones, about 90% seen once, with roughly 8.7% in the top ten. Trimming took 4 bases from V and 1 from J, leaving 8 bases between them. The CDR3 spans 13 residues. Germline assignment: CDR1 LNHDA and CDR2 SQIVND (reference sequence). The chain carries TRBV19 and TRBJ2-7; D might be TRBD1 (6 bases). Sequenced material: CD4+ or CD8+ T cells sorted from blood, taken in a trial of the OX40 agonist ivuxolimab. The origin of this receptor is an adult with an advanced solid tumor such as melanoma, head and neck, liver or kidney cancer. The CDR3 here is CASSSGQSYEQYF. The CDR3, as DNA: TGTGCCAGTAGTAGTGGACAGTCCTACGAGCAGTACTTC.